The T cell receptor beta chain described here comes from a study of cytomegalovirus exposure and HLA in healthy donors. About the study: Inside one of the first data releases sat some 85 million unique TCRs taken from HLA-typed donors. Study-level results: The study listed approximately 160 cytomegalovirus-associated TCR beta chains. Common viral pathogens were later found to be apparently linked to several of the most significant clusters.

Vbeta (60) and Jbeta (13) primers were used in the PCR. Assay used: immunoSEQ multiplex PCR; TCRdb lists only in-frame clones, some missing. The sample lists about 200,000 clones; 70% to 80% were seen once. The study sampled nominally healthy donors, though unrecorded immune exposures were likely. Remarks on this clone: Its target is not known.

What was sequenced was PBMCs. This clonotype was obtained from a male donor in good health and CMV-seropositive.

The CDR3 sequence is CASSFSGLFVNEQFF. The CDR3 DNA reads as TGTGCCAGCAGCTTTTCAGGGCTTTTCGTCAATGAGCAGTTCTTC. This chain connects TRBV7-2 to TRBJ2-1; a weak D match, TRBD1 (5 bases). V was pared by 3 bases and J by 6 bases, with 15 bases between. The CDR3 consists of 15 residues. CDR1 and CDR2 (germline): SGHTA, FQGNSA.